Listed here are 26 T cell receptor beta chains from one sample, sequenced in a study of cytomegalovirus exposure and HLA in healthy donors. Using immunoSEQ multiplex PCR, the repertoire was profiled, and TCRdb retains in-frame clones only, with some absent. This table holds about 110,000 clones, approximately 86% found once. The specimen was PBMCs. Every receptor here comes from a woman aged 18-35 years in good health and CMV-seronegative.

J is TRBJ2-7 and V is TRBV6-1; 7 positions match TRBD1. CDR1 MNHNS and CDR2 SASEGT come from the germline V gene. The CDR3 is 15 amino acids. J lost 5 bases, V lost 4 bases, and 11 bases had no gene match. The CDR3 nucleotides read TGTGCCAGCAGTGTCACGACAGGGTCCTTTGACGAGCAGTACTTC. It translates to CASSVTTGSFDEQYF.

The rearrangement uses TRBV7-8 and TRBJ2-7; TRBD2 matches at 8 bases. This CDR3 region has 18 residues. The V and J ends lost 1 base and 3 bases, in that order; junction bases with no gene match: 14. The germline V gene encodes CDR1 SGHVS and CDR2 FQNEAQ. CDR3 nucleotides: TGTGCCAGCAGCTTAGGGCCTTGGAGCGGGGGTTATTACTACGAGCAGTACTTC. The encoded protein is CASSLGPWSGGYYYEQYF.

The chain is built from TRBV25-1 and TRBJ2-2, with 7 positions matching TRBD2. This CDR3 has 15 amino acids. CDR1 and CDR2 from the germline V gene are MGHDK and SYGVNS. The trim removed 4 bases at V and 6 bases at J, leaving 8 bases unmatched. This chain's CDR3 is CASSGAGQKAGELFF. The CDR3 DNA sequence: TGTGCCAGCAGTGGAGCGGGGCAAAAAGCCGGGGAGCTGTTTTTT. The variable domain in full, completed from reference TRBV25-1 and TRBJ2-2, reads EADIYQTPRYLVIGTGKKITLECSQTMGHDKMYWYQQDPGMELHLIHYSYGVNSTEKGDLSSESTVSRIRTEHFPLTLESARPSHTSQYLCASSGAGQKAGELFFGEGSRLTVL.

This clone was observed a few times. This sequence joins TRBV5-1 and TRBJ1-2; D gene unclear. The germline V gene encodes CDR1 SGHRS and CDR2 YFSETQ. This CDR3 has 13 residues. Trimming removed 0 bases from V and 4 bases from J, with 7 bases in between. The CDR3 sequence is CASSLENSYGYTF. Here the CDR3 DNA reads TGCGCCAGCAGCTTGGAGAACTCCTATGGCTACACCTTC. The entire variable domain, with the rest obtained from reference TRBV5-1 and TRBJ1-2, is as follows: KAGVTQTPRYLIKTRGQQVTLSCSPISGHRSVSWYQQTPGQGLQFLFEYFSETQRNKGNFPGRFSGRQFSNSRSEMNVSTLELGDSALYLCASSLENSYGYTFGSGTRLTVV.

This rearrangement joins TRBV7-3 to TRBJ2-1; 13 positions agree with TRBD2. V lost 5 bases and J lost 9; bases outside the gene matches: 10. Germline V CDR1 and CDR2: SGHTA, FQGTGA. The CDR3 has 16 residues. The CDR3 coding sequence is TGTGCCAGCAGCGTTGGGACTAGCGGGGTAGGTGGTGAGCAGTTCTTC. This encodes CASSVGTSGVGGEQFF.

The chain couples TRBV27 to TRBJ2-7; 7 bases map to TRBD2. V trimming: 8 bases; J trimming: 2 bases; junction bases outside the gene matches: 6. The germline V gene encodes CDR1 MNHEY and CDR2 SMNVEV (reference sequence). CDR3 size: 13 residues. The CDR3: CASALGRAYEQYF. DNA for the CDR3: TGTGCCAGCGCCCTGGGGAGGGCCTACGAGCAGTACTTC.

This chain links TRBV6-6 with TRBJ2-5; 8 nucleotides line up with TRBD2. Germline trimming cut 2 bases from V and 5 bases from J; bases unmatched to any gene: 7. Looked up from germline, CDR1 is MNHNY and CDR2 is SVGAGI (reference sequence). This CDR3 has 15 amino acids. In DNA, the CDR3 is TGTGCCAGCAGTTACCCGGGGGGGGGTCAGGAGACCCAGTACTTC. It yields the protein CASSYPGGGQETQYF.

The CDR3 reads CASSLGRSTDTQYF. CDR3 DNA sequence: TGCGCCAGCAGCTTAGGGAGGTCCACAGATACGCAGTATTTT. The chain employs TRBV5-1 and TRBJ2-3, with D perhaps matching TRBD2 (6 bases). Germline assignment: CDR1 SGHRS and CDR2 YFSETQ. Trimming pared 2 bases from V and 2 bases from J, leaving 9 bases between. The CDR3 length is 14 residues.

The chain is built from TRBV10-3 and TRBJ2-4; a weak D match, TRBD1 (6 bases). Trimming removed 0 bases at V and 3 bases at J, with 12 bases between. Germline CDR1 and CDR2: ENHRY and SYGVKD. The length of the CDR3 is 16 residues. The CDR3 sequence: CAISESQGTGKNIQYF. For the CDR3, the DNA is TGTGCCATCAGTGAGTCGCAGGGGACGGGCAAAAACATTCAGTACTTC.

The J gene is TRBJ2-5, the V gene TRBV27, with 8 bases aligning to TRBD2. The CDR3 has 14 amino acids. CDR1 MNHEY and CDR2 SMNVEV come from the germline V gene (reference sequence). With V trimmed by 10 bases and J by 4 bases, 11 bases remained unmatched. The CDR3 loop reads CATRSGGEGETQYF. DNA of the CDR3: TGTGCCACCCGGTCCGGGGGGGAGGGAGAGACCCAGTACTTC.

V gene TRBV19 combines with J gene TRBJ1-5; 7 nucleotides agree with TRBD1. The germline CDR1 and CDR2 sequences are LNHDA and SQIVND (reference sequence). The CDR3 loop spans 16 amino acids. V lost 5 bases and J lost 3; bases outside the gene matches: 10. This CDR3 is CASSVTLGTVNQPQHF. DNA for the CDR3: TGTGCCAGTAGTGTGACTCTTGGGACAGTCAATCAGCCCCAGCATTTT.

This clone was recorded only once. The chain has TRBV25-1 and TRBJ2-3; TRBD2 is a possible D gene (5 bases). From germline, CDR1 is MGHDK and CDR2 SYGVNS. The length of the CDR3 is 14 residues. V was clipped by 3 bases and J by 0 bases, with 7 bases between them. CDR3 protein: CASSEPGSTDTQYF. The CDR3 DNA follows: TGTGCCAGCAGTGAGCCGGGGAGCACAGATACGCAGTATTTT. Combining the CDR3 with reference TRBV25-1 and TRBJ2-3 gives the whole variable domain EADIYQTPRYLVIGTGKKITLECSQTMGHDKMYWYQQDPGMELHLIHYSYGVNSTEKGDLSSESTVSRIRTEHFPLTLESARPSHTSQYLCASSEPGSTDTQYFGPGTRLTVL.

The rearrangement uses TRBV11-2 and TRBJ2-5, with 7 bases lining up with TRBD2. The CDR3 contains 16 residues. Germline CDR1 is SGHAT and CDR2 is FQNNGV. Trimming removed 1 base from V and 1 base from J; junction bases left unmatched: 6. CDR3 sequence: CASSLVAGEIQETQYF. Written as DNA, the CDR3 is TGTGCCAGCAGCTTAGTGGCGGGGGAGATCCAAGAGACCCAGTACTTC.

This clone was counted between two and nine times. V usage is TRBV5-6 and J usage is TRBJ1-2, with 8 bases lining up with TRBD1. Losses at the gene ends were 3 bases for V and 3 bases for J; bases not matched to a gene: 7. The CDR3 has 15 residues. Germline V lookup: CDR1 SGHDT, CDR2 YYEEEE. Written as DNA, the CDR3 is TGTGCCAGCAGCTCGGGACAGGCCTTCTACTATGGCTACACCTTC. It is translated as CASSSGQAFYYGYTF.

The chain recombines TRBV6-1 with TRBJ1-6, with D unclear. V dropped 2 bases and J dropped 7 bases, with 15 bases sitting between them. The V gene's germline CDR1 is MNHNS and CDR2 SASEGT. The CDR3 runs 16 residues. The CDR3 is CASSEKVPGGNSPLHF. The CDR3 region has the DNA TGTGCCAGCAGTGAAAAGGTGCCAGGAGGGAATTCACCCCTCCACTTT.

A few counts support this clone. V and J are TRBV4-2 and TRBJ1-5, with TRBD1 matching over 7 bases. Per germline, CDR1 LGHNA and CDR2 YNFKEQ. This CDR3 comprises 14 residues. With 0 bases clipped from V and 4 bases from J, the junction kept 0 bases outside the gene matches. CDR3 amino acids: CASSQETGNQPQHF. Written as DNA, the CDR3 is TGTGCCAGCAGCCAAGAGACAGGGAATCAGCCCCAGCATTTT.

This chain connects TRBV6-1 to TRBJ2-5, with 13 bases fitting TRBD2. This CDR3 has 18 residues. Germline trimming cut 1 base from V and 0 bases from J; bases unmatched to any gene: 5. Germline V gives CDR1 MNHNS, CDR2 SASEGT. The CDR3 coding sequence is TGTGCCAGCAGTGAAGGGGGCACTAGCGGGGGGGACCAAGAGACCCAGTACTTC. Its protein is CASSEGGTSGGDQETQYF.

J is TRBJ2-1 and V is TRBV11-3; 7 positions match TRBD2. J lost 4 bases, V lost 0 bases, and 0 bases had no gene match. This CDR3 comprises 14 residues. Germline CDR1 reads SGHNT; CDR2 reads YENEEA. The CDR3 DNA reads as TGTGCCAGCAGCTTAGAGGGGGGGTACAATGAGCAGTTCTTC. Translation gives CASSLEGGYNEQFF.

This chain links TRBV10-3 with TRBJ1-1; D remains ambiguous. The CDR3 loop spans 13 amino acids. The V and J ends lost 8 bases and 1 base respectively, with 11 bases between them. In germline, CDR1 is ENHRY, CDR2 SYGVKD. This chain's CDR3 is CAIGSPGNTEAFF. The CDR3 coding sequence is TGTGCCATCGGTAGTCCGGGGAACACTGAAGCTTTCTTT.

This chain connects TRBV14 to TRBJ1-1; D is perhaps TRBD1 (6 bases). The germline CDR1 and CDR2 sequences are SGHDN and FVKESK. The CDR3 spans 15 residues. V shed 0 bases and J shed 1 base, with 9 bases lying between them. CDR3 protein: CASSQEQGTNTEAFF. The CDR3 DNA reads TGTGCCAGCAGCCAAGAACAGGGTACGAACACTGAAGCTTTCTTT.

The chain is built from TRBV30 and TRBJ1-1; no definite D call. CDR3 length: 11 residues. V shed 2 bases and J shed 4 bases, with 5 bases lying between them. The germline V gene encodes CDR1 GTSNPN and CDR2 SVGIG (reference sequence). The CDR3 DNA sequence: TGTGCCTGGAGTACCAGCACTGAAGCTTTCTTT. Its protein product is CAWSTSTEAFF.

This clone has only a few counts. CDR3 loop: CASSLGPGGTEAFF. The CDR3 DNA reads TGTGCCAGCAGCTTAGGGCCAGGGGGAACTGAAGCTTTCTTT. V usage is TRBV7-6 and J usage is TRBJ1-1; 7 bases align to TRBD1. The germline CDR1 and CDR2 sequences are SGHVS and FNYEAQ. Trimming removed 1 base from V and 5 bases from J; junction bases left unmatched: 4. The CDR3 runs 14 residues.

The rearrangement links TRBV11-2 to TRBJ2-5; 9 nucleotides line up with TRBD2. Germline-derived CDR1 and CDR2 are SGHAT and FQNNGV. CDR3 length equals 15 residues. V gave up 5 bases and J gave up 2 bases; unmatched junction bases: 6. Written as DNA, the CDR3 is TGTGCCAGCAGCGTCAGCGGGGGGACTCAAGAGACCCAGTACTTC. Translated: CASSVSGGTQETQYF.

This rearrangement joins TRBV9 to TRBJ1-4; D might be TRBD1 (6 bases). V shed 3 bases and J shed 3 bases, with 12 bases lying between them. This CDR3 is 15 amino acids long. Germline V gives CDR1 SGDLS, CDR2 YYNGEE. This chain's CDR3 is CASSATGSANEKLFF. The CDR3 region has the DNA TGTGCCAGCAGCGCCACAGGGTCGGCTAATGAAAAACTGTTTTTT.

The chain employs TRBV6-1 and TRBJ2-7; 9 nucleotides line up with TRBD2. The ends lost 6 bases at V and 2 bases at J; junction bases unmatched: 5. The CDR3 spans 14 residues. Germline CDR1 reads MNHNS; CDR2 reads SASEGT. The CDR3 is CASSLLAGTYEQYF. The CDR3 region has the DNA TGTGCCAGCAGCCTACTAGCGGGTACCTACGAGCAGTACTTC.

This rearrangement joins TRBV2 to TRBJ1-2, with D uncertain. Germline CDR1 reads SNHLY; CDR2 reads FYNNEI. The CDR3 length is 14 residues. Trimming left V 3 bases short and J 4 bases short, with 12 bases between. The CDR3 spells CASSEGRYSYGYTF. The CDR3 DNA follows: TGTGCCAGCAGTGAGGGGAGATATTCCTATGGCTACACCTTC.